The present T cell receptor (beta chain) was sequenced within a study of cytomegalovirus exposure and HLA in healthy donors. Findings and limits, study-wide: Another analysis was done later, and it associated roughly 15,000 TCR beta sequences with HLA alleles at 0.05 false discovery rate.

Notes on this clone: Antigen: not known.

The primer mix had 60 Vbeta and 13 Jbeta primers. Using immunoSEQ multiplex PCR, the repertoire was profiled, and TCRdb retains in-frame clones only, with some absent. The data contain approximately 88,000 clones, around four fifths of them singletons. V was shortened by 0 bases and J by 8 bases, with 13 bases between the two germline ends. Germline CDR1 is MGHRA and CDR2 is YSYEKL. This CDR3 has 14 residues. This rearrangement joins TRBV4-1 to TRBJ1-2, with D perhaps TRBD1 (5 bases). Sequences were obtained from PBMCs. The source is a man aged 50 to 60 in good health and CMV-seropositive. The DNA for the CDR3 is TGCGCCAGCAGCCAAGAGGCAGGGAAGTGCGGCTACACCTTC. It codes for CASSQEAGKCGYTF.